These T cell receptor beta chains were read from a single sample in a study of radiation and T cells in renal cell carcinoma. The data were produced by immunoSEQ multiplex PCR, yet TCRdb's version contains in-frame clones alone and is incomplete. The table records tens of thousands of clones, 86% of them present only once. The input for sequencing was blood, taken from a patient whose treatment included radiotherapy and nephrectomy. These receptors were taken from a woman in her forties or fifties with renal cell carcinoma. The CDR3 runs from the conserved cysteine through the conserved F or W. A D gene is named only where the DNA matches it firmly. The size field is filled for only some rows; it gives once, few, many or a size class.

>TRBV27|TRBJ2-7|-|-|15
CASSLSRGGSYEQYF
TGTGCCAGCAGTTTAAGCAGGGGCGGGAGCTACGAGCAGTACTTC
>TRBV10-3|TRBJ2-3|-|-|14
CAITDLGVTDTQYF
TGTGCCATCACCGATCTTGGGGTCACAGATACGCAGTATTTT
>TRBV2|TRBJ1-1|-|TRBD1|14
CASRLQGRSTEAFF
TGTGCCAGCAGACTACAGGGGAGGTCCACTGAAGCTTTCTTT
>TRBV9|TRBJ2-5|-|-|13
CASSGLDVETQYF
TGTGCCAGCAGCGGACTGGACGTAGAGACCCAGTACTTC
>TRBV11-1|TRBJ1-5|-|-|15
CASSPGRGSLQPQHF
TGTGCCAGCAGCCCGGGCAGGGGAAGTCTACAGCCCCAGCATTTT
>TRBV7-2|TRBJ2-7|-|-|14
CASSPPGGLHEQYF
TGTGCCAGCAGCCCTCCAGGGGGACTCCACGAGCAGTACTTC
>TRBV7-8|TRBJ2-7|-|TRBD1|15
CASSLDRGQDYEQYF
TGTGCCAGCAGCTTGGACAGGGGCCAAGACTACGAGCAGTACTTC
>TRBV7-2|TRBJ2-4|-|TRBD2|16
CASSDRLAGGSGIQYF
TGTGCCAGCAGCGATAGACTAGCGGGAGGTTCTGGCATTCAGTACTTC
>TRBV2|TRBJ2-5|-|-|13
CASSESRQETQYF
TGTGCCAGCAGTGAAAGCAGACAAGAGACCCAGTACTTC
>TRBV27|TRBJ2-2|medium-sized|-|14
CASGFGWNTGELFF
TGTGCCAGCGGGTTCGGGTGGAACACCGGGGAGCTGTTTTTT
>TRBV5-6|TRBJ2-3|-|TRBD2|14
CASSLVRGADTQYF
TGTGCCAGCAGCTTGGTGCGGGGGGCAGATACGCAGTATTTT
>TRBV25-1|TRBJ1-6|once|-|18
CASSEFSGVSSYNSPLHF
TGTGCCAGCAGTGAATTTTCAGGGGTGAGCTCCTATAATTCACCCCTCCACTTT
>TRBV11-2|TRBJ2-7|-|TRBD2|15
CASSLSTSGIYEQYF
TGTGCCAGCAGCTTATCGACTAGCGGGATCTACGAGCAGTACTTC
>TRBV5-6|TRBJ2-2|few|TRBD1|17
CASSLGPTGFRTGELFF
TGTGCCAGCAGCTTGGGCCCGACAGGGTTTCGGACCGGGGAGCTGTTTTTT
>TRBV9|TRBJ1-1|-|TRBD1|16
CASSDQDRAGVTEAFF
TGTGCCAGCAGCGACCAAGACAGGGCTGGAGTCACTGAAGCTTTCTTT
>TRBV19|TRBJ2-1|-|TRBD2|14
CATTPLAGENEQFF
TGTGCCACCACACCCCTAGCGGGGGAAAATGAGCAGTTCTTC
>TRBV5-4|TRBJ2-3|-|TRBD2|13
CASGTSDTDTQYF
TGTGCCAGCGGCACTAGCGACACAGATACGCAGTATTTT
>TRBV1|TRBJ2-2|-|-|17
CTSSQESSGTNTGELFF
TGCACCAGCAGCCAAGAATCTAGCGGGACGAACACCGGGGAGCTGTTTTTT
>TRBV14|TRBJ2-5|-|-|13
CASSQQGSPTQYF
TGTGCCAGCAGCCAACAGGGGTCTCCGACCCAGTACTTC
>TRBV4-3|TRBJ2-2|-|-|18
CASSQADTALMNTGELFF
TGCGCCAGCAGCCAAGCGGACACCGCCCTTATGAACACCGGGGAGCTGTTTTTT
>TRBV25-1|TRBJ1-6|-|-|11
CASSDGSPLHF
TGTGCCAGCAGTGATGGTTCACCCCTCCACTTT
>TRBV6-4|TRBJ2-3|-|TRBD2|15
CASSLTSGNTDTQYF
TGTGCCAGCAGCCTGACTAGCGGAAACACAGATACGCAGTATTTT
>TRBV2|TRBJ1-6|-|TRBD1|14
CASRGTVDNSPLHF
TGTGCCAGCAGAGGGACAGTGGATAATTCACCCCTCCACTTT
>TRBV9|TRBJ2-2|-|TRBD2|17
CASSVAPASGSSGELFF
TGTGCCAGCAGCGTAGCCCCCGCTAGCGGGAGTTCGGGGGAGCTGTTTTTT
>TRBV27|TRBJ2-5|-|-|16
CASRLSGSVLQETQYF
TGTGCCAGCAGGCTGTCTGGCTCAGTCTTACAAGAGACCCAGTACTTC
>TRBV6-1|TRBJ2-7|-|TRBD1|14
CASSETGQGGEQYF
TGTGCCAGCAGCGAGACGGGACAGGGAGGAGAGCAGTACTTC
>TRBV29-1|TRBJ1-3|once|-|14
CSVAEGGDGNTIYF
TGCAGCGTTGCCGAGGGGGGCGATGGAAACACCATATATTTT
>TRBV7-2|TRBJ1-6|-|-|15
CASSLNRADNSPLHF
TGTGCCAGCAGCTTAAATAGGGCAGATAATTCACCCCTCCACTTT
>TRBV19|TRBJ2-2|-|TRBD1|16
CASSRPTGATTGELFF
TGTGCCAGTAGTCGCCCGACAGGGGCCACCACCGGGGAGCTGTTTTTT
>TRBV2|TRBJ2-7|-|-|14
CASRAGRGNYEQYF
TGTGCCAGCAGAGCTGGACGGGGGAACTACGAGCAGTACTTC
>TRBV23-1|TRBJ1-1|once|-|14
CASSLFGRQGGAFF
TGCGCCAGCAGTCTTTTTGGGCGGCAGGGTGGAGCTTTCTTT
>TRBV6-6|TRBJ2-5|-|TRBD2|15
CASSRRTSVEETQYF
TGTGCCAGCAGCCGAAGGACTAGCGTGGAAGAGACCCAGTACTTC
>TRBV6-1|TRBJ1-2|-|-|15
CASSELGGRDYGYTF
TGTGCCAGCAGTGAATTGGGAGGGAGGGACTATGGCTACACCTTC
>TRBV15|TRBJ2-5|-|-|13
CATSPPSGETQYF
TGTGCCACCAGCCCCCCTAGTGGCGAGACCCAGTACTTC
>TRBV11-2|TRBJ2-7|once|-|14
CASSLDRSTYEQYF
TGTGCCAGCAGCTTAGATCGGAGCACCTACGAGCAGTACTTC
>TRBV7-9|TRBJ1-2|-|-|14
CASSPGQKSHGYTF
TGTGCCAGCAGCCCCGGACAGAAATCCCATGGCTACACCTTC
>TRBV6-6|TRBJ1-2|-|-|12
CASHPGDYGYTF
TGTGCCAGCCATCCCGGGGATTATGGCTACACCTTC
>TRBV29-1|TRBJ2-2|-|-|15
CSVGTPRTATGELFF
TGCAGCGTTGGGACTCCAAGGACGGCCACCGGGGAGCTGTTTTTT
>TRBV2|TRBJ1-5|few|-|14
CASSVSGGNQPQHF
TGTGCCAGCAGTGTTTCGGGTGGCAATCAGCCCCAGCATTTT
>TRBV5-1|TRBJ2-3|-|-|16
CASSFSLGAIADTQYF
TGCGCCAGCAGCTTTTCCTTAGGGGCGATAGCGGATACGCAGTATTTT
>TRBV5-6|TRBJ2-3|-|-|17
CASSPRAYTTSTDTQYF
TGTGCCAGCAGCCCCCGGGCTTATACTACCAGCACAGATACGCAGTATTTT
>TRBV7-6|TRBJ1-5|-|-|13
CASSLGVGQPQHF
TGTGCCAGCAGCTTGGGGGTTGGGCAGCCCCAGCATTTT
>TRBV19|TRBJ1-5|-|TRBD1|14
CASSGTGAILPQHF
TGTGCCAGTTCCGGGACAGGGGCAATATTGCCCCAGCATTTT
>TRBV18|TRBJ1-1|few|-|15
CASSPYVQSVTEAFF
TGTGCCAGCTCACCATACGTACAGTCCGTCACTGAAGCTTTCTTT
>TRBV19|TRBJ1-5|-|TRBD1|14
CASSTTGGNQPQHF
TGTGCCAGTAGCACAACAGGGGGCAATCAGCCCCAGCATTTT
>TRBV28|TRBJ2-7|-|-|14
CASTLKQHYYEQYF
TGTGCCAGCACCCTCAAACAGCACTACTACGAGCAGTACTTC
>TRBV5-4|TRBJ2-3|many|-|14
CASSTSLTTDTQYF
TGTGCCAGCAGCACCTCGTTAACAACAGATACGCAGTATTTT
>TRBV14|TRBJ1-6|-|-|16
CASSQVLGDFSSPLHF
TGTGCCAGCAGCCAAGTTTTAGGTGATTTTAGTTCACCCCTCCACTTT
>TRBV7-3|TRBJ2-2|few|TRBD2|14
CASSLASGTGELFF
TGTGCCAGCAGCTTGGCTAGCGGGACCGGGGAGCTGTTTTTT
>TRBV10-3|TRBJ2-3|-|TRBD2|15
CAISESGLATDTQYF
TGTGCCATCAGTGAGTCGGGACTAGCCACAGATACGCAGTATTTT
>TRBV5-1|TRBJ2-3|-|-|15
CASRFQGQITDTQYF
TGCGCCAGCAGGTTCCAAGGCCAGATCACAGATACGCAGTATTTT
>TRBV6-1|TRBJ2-5|-|TRBD1|15
CASSAYQGAQGTQYF
TGTGCCAGCAGTGCCTACCAGGGGGCGCAGGGGACCCAGTACTTC